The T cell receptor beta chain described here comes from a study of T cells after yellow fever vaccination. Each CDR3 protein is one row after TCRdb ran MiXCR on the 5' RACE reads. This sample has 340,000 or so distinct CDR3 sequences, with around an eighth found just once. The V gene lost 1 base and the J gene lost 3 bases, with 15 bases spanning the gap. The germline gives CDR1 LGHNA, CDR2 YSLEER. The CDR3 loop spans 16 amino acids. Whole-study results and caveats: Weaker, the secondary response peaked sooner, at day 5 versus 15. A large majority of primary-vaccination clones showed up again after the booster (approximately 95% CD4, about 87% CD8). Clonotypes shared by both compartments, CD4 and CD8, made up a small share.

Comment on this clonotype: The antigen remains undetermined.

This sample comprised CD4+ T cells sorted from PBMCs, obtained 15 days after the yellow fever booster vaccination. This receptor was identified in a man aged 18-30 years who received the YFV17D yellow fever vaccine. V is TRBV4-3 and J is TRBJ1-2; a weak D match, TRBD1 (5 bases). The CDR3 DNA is TGCGCCAGCAGCCAAGCGGGGACTGACAGATACTATGGCTACACCTTC. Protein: CASSQAGTDRYYGYTF.